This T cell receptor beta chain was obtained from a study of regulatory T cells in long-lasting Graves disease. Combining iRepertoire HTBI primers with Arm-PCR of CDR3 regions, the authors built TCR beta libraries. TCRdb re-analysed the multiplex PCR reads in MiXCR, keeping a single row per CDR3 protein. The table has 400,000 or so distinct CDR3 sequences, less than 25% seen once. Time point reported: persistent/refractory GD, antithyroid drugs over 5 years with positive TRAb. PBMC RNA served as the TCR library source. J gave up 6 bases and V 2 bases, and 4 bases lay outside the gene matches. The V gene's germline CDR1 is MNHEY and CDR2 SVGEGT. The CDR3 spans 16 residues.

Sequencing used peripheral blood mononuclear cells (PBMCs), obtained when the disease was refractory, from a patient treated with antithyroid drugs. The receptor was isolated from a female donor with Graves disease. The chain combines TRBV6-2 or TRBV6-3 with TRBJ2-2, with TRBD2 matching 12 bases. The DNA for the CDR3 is TGTGCCAGCAGTTACACCCGACTAGCGGGAGCCGGGGAGCTGTTTTTT. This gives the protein CASSYTRLAGAGELFF.